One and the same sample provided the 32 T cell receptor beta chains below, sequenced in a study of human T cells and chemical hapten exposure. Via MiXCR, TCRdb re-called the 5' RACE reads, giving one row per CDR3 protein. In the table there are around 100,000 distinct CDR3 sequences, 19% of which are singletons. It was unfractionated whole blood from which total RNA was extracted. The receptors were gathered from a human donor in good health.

The CDR3 nucleotides read TGTGCCAGCAGTTCCAGTGTTAACGGAGAGGCTAGCACAGATACGCAGTATTTT. Translated, it gives CASSSSVNGEASTDTQYF. The J gene is TRBJ2-3, the V gene TRBV7-9; D gene ambiguous. Germline V lookup: CDR1 SEHNR, CDR2 FQNEAQ (reference sequence). This CDR3 has 18 residues. The V end lost 6 bases, the J end lost 0 bases, and 22 bases lay between the germline ends.

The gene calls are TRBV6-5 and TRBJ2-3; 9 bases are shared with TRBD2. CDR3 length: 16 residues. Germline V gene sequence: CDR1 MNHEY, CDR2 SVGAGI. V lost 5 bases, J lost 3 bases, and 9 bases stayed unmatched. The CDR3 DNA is TGTGCCAGCAGTCCACATGGGCTAGCGGGAACAGATACGCAGTATTTT. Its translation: CASSPHGLAGTDTQYF.

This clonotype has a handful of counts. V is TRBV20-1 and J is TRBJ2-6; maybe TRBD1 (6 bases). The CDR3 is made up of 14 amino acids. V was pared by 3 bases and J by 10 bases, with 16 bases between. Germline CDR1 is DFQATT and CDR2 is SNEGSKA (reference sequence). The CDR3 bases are TGCAGTGCTAGCGCACTCAGGGGAGCGAACGTCCTGACTTTC. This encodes CSASALRGANVLTF.

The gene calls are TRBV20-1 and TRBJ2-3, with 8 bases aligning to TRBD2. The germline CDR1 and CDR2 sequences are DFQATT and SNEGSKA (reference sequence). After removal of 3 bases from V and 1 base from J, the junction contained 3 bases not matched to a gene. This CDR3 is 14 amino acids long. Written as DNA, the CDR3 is TGCAGTGCTAGTAGCGGGACCGGCACAGATACGCAGTATTTT. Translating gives CSASSGTGTDTQYF.

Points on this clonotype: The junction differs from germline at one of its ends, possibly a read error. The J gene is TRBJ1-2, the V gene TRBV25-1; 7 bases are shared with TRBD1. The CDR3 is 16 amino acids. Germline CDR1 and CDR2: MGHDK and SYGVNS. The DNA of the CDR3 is TGTGCCAGCAGTGACCCTGTAGGGGGCTCTAACTATGGCGACACCTTC. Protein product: CASSDPVGGSNYGDTF.

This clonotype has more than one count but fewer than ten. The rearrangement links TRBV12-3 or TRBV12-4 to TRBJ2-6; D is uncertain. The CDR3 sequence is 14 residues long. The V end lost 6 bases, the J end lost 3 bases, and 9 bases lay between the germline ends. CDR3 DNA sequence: TGTGCCAGCAGCGACACCAGTGGGGCCAACGTCCTGACTTTC. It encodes CASSDTSGANVLTF.

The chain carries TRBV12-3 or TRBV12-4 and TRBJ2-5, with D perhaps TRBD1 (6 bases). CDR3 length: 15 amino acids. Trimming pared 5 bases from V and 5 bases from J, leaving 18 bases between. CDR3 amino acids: CASSRSRGRGETQYF. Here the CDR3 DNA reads TGTGCCAGCAGTCGATCCAGGGGCCGAGGGGAGACCCAGTACTTC.

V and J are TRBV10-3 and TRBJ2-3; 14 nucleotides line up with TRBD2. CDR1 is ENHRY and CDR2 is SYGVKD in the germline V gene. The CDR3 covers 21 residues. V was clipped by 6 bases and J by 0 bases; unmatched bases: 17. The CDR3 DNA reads TGTGCCATCAGAGGACTAGCGGGAGGCCAAAAAGCTTTAAGTAGCACAGATACGCAGTATTTT. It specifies CAIRGLAGGQKALSSTDTQYF.

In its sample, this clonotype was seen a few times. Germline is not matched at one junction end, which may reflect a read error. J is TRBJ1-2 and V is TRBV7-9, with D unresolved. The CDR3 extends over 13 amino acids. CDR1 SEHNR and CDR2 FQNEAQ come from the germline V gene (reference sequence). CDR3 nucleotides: TGTGCCAGCAGCTTAGCGGGGAACTCTGGCTACACCTTC. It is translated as CASSLAGNSGYTF.

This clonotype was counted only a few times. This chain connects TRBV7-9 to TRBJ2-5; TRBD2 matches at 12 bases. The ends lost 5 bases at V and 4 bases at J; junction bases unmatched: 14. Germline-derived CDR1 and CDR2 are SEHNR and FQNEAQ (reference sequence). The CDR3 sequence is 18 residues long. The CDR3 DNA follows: TGTGCCAGCAGCCCGAGAGGGCTAGCGGGAGGGCCTGGAGAGACCCAGTACTTC. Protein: CASSPRGLAGGPGETQYF.

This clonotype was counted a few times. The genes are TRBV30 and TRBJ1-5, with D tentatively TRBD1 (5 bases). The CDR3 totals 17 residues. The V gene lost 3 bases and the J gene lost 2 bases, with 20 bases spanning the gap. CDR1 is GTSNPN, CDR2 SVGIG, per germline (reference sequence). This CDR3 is CAWSAHEGRVGNQPQHF. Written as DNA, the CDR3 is TGTGCCTGGAGCGCCCATGAGGGGCGAGTGGGCAATCAGCCCCAGCATTTT.

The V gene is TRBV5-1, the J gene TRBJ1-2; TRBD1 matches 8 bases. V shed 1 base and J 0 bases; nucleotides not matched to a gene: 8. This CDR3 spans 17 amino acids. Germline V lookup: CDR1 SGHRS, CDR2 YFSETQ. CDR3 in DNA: TGCGCCAGCAGCTTGTACGGACAGGGCCCCTCTAACTATGGCTACACCTTC. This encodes CASSLYGQGPSNYGYTF.

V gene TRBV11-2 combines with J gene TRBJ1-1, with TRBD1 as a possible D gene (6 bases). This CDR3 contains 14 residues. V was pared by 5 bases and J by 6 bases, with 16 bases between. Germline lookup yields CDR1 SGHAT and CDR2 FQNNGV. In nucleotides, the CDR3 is TGTGCCAGCAGCCTGCTTGAAGGGGGGTCTGAAGCTTTCTTT. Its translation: CASSLLEGGSEAFF.

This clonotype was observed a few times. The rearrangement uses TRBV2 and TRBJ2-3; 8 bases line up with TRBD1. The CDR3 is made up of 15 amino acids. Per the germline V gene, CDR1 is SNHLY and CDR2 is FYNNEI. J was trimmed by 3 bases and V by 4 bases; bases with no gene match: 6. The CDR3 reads CASSGQGWRTDTQYF. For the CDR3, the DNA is TGTGCCAGCAGTGGACAGGGGTGGCGGACAGATACGCAGTATTTT.

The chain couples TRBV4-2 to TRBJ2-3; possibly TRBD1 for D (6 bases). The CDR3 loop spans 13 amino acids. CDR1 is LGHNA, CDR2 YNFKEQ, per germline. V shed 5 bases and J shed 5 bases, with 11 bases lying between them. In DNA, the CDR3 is TGTGCCAGCAGCATGAAAGGGGGAGATACGCAGTATTTT. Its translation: CASSMKGGDTQYF.

CDR3 sequence reads: CASSRGTREYNEQFF. DNA for the CDR3: TGTGCCAGCAGCCGGGGGACTAGGGAGTACAATGAGCAGTTCTTC. The chain is built from TRBV3-1 and TRBJ2-1, with TRBD2 matching 8 bases. The V segment lost 4 bases and the J segment 4 bases; nucleotides outside the gene matches: 6. Germline V gives CDR1 LGHDT, CDR2 YNNKEL (reference sequence). This CDR3 comprises 15 residues.

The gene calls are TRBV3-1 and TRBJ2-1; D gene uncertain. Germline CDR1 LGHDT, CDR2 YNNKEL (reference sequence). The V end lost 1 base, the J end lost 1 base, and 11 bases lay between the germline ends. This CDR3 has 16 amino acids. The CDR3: CASSQALGSSYNEQFF. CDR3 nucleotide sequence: TGTGCCAGCAGCCAAGCCCTGGGCAGTTCCTACAATGAGCAGTTCTTC.

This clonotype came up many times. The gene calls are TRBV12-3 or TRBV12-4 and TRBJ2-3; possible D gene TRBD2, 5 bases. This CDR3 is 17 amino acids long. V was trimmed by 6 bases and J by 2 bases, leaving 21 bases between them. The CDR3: CASSPGVGNPPTDTQYF. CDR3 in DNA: TGTGCCAGCAGCCCCGGGGTCGGGAATCCCCCCACAGATACGCAGTATTTT.

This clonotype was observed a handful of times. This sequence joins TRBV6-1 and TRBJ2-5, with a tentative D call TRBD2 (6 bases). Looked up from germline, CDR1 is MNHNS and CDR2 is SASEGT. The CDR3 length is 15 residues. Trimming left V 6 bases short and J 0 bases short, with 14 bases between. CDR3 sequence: CASSPSVSYQETQYF. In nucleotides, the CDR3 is TGTGCCAGCAGCCCTAGCGTTTCGTACCAAGAGACCCAGTACTTC.

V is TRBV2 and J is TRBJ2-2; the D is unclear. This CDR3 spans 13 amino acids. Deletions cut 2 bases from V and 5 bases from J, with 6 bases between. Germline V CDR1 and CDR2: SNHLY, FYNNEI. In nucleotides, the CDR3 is TGTGCCAGCAGTGAAATGGGGACCGGGGAGCTGTTTTTT. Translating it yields CASSEMGTGELFF.

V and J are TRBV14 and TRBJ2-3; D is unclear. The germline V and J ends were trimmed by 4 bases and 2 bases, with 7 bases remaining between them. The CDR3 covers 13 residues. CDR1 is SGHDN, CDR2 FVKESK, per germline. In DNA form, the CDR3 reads TGTGCCAGCAGCCCTTCCTTCACAGATACGCAGTATTTT. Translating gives CASSPSFTDTQYF.

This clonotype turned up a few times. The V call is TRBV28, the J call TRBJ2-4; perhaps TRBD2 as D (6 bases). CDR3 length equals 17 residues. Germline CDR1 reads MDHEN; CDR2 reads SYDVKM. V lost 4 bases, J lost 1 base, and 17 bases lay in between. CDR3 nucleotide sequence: TGTGCCAGCAGTTCACGCCTTCAACGGGAGGCCAAAAACATTCAGTACTTC. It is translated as CASSSRLQREAKNIQYF.

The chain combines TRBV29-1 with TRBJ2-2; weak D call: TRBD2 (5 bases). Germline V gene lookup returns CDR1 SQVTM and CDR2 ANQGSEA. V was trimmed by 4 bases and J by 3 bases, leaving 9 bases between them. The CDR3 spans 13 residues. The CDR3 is CSVAGVDTGELFF. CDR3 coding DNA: TGCAGCGTTGCCGGGGTAGACACCGGGGAGCTGTTTTTT.

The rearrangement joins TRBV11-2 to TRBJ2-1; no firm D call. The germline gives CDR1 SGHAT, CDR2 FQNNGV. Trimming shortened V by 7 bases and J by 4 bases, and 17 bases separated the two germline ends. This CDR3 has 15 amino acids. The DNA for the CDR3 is TGTGCCAGCACCCATGTCCGCGCGGTATACAATGAGCAGTTCTTC. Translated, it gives CASTHVRAVYNEQFF.

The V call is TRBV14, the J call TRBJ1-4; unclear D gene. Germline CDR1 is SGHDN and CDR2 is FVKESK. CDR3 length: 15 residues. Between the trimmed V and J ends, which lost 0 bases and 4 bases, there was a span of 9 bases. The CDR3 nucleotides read TGTGCCAGCAGCCAAGAGCTAGGATTTAATGAAAAACTGTTTTTT. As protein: CASSQELGFNEKLFF.

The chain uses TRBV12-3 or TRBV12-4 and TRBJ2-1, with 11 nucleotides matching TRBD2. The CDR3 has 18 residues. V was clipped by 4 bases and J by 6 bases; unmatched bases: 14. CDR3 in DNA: TGTGCCAGCAGTTCGGTGTCAACGCGGCTAGCGGGAGGCAATGAGCAGTTCTTC. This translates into CASSSVSTRLAGGNEQFF.

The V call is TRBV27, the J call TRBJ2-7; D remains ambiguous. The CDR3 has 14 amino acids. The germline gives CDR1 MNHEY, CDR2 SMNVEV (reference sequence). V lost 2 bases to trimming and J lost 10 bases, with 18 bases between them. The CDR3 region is CASSLVALTQEQYF. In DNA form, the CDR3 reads TGTGCCAGCAGTTTAGTAGCACTAACCCAGGAACAGTACTTC.

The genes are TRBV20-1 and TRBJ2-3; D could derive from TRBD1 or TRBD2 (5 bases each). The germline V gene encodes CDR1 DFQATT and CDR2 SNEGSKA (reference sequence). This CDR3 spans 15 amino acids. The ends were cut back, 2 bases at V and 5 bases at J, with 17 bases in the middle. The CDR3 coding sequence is TGCAGTGCTAGATCAGGAGGCAGGGCCGTAGATACGCAGTATTTT. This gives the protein CSARSGGRAVDTQYF.

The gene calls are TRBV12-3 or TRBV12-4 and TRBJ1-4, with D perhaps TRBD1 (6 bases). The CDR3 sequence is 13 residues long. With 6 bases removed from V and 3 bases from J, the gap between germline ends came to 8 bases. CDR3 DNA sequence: TGTGCCAGCAGCCGGGGGCCTAATGAAAAACTGTTTTTT. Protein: CASSRGPNEKLFF.

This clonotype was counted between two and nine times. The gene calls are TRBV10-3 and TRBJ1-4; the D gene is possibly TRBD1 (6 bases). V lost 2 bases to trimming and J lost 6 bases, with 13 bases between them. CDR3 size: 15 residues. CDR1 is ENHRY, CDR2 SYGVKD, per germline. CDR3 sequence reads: CAISEKGGADEKLFF. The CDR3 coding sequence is TGTGCCATCAGTGAGAAAGGGGGGGCGGATGAAAAACTGTTTTTT.

For the CDR3, the DNA is TGTGCCAGCAGTGACGGGGGAGGAGGGGCAGAGACCCAGTACTTC. This encodes CASSDGGGGAETQYF. The chain carries TRBV2 and TRBJ2-5; possible D gene TRBD2, 6 bases. The CDR3 totals 15 residues. Between the trimmed V and J ends, which lost 3 bases and 4 bases, there was a span of 15 bases. Germline V lookup: CDR1 SNHLY, CDR2 FYNNEI.

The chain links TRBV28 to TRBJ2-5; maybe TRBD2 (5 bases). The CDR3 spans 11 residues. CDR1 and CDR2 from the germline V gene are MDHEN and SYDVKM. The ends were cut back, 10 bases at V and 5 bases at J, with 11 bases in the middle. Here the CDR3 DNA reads TGTGCCACCTCGTCGGGGGAGACCCAGTACTTC. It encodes CATSSGETQYF.